This TCR beta chain was sequenced in a study of shared clonotypes between healthy human individuals (dated by TCRdb to 2018 to 2021). For context, the study as a whole: A few men and a couple of women, aged 18 to 49 years, made up the cohort. The study deeply sequenced blood TCR repertoires of five healthy adults to estimate repertoire size and the extent of clonotype sharing between individuals. Between about 0.85 and 10 billion PBMCs per donor were obtained by leukapheresis. Libraries were prepared and TCR repertoires were sequenced by different laboratories using diverse techniques, in order to increase sequencing depth and limit assay-specific biases. For each donor, CD4 naive and CD4 memory were each given three plates, CD8 naive was given two plates, and CD8 memory was given one plate.

The CDR3 runs 13 amino acids, cysteine and phenylalanine included. The DNA shown is the 39-base CDR3, in frame from base 1. The germline V gene specifies SGHAT as CDR1 and FQNNGV as CDR2. The junction shows trimming of 1 base on V and 6 bases on J, plus 9 bases between the germline ends. General conclusions and limits of the study: Compared with non-shared clonotypes, clonotypes shared by all four sorted-subset donors had higher generation probabilities. Pairwise subsampling led to the expectation that sequencing depth would affect the degree of clonotype sharing among donors. The genetic and exposure-history diversity represented was limited by the small number of donors. Rarefaction of sorted-subset datasets indicated incomplete sequencing despite the large sequencing depth. Larger estimated clonotype richness was generally found for naive subsets than for memory subsets. When several donors were compared, the shared fraction of clonotypes was about 5% for naive CD4, approximately 3.3% for naive CD8, roughly 2.5% for memory CD4, and around 0.37% for memory CD8. Sampling was restricted to blood, and TCR repertoires in tissue are likely to differ from TCR repertoires in blood.

Donors were healthy HIV-negative adults with no recently reported acute infections or vaccinations. Only Caucasian adults living in Nashville, Tennessee, USA were represented among the donors. Magnetic negative selection was used to enrich CD4+ T cells, after which naive cells were positively selected on CD45RA and the negative fraction became the memory subset. After blood collection by leukapheresis, PBMCs were isolated using Ficoll-Histopaque density gradient centrifugation and then cryopreserved in the vapor phase of liquid nitrogen. Analytical flow cytometry was used to check the purity and quantity of each magnetically sorted T cell population. Genomic DNA was isolated from each sorted fraction and quantified by UV absorbance on a Nanodrop 2000c. About this clone itself: There is no known antigen for this receptor. The record has no base qualities; no much larger clone is one base away.

TCR CDR3 regions were amplified from genomic DNA by multiplex PCR using the deep immunoSEQ assay. Genomic DNA extracted from each cell subset was distributed evenly over all wells of several immunoSEQ 96-well plates, and each plate served as one replicate. Each replicate PCR for sorted subsets received roughly 200 ng genomic DNA, equal to some 32,000 T cell genomes. Purified libraries were measured with a Qubit 3.0 fluorometer, size-checked on a Bioanalyzer 2100, and measured again with the KAPA Library Quantification kit. Every immunoSEQ 96-well plate was sequenced on a dedicated single-read 150-cycle Illumina NextSeq 550 flow cell. The authors' pipeline ran thus. Because the immunoSEQ output held only junctional sequences and lacked quality scores, the filtering could not match the filtering applied to full-length reads. Sequences were annotated with PyIR, a Python wrapper for IgBLAST v1.9, and V/J genes and CDR3 were assigned using IMGT germline references. Any read was removed if the V/J assignment was weak (E-value above 1e-6), the CDR3 was missing, or the read contained stop codons, out-of-frame junctions, or ambiguous translated residues. V3J clonotypes were defined as sequences sharing an identical inferred V gene, J gene, and CDR3 amino acid sequence. To compute the percentage overlap between repertoires, the number of shared unique clonotypes was divided by the size of the smaller repertoire. Three approaches were used to assess repertoire richness: RTK rarefaction, the Chao1 estimator, and Recon v2.1 estimates of unobserved clonotypes. OLGA was used to compute generation probabilities for all TCRbeta clonotypes that the gDNA method yielded from four donors. This is the immuneACCESS table as TCRdb keeps it, with only in-frame sequences that have V and J called. A part of the clones is gone; compared with another copy, unresolved V genes explain less than half, and the rest is unexplained. The V and J calls and the clone size are those of that table, but D and trimming were determined from the DNA. The sample records 1.6 million or so clones, about 96% of which are singletons. Roughly 1.2% of the sample rests with the top ten.

In this chain, TRBV11-2 is recombined with TRBJ1-1; tentative D gene TRBD1, with 5 bases matching. Material for sequencing was naive CD4+ T cells sorted from blood. In light of the paper, this sample's cell subset or site label describes: CD45RA+ positively selected. This receptor was identified in a man younger than 45 in good health. The CDR3 sequence is CASSLGGEAEAFF. The bases are TGTGCCAGCAGCTTAGGGGGCGAGGCTGAAGCTTTCTTT.